These 17 T cell receptor beta chains were all obtained from the same sample, sequenced in a study of tumor-infiltrating lymphocytes in primary liver carcinoma. A constant-region primer served to make TCR beta cDNA from roughly 500 ng total RNA. Investigators got TCR beta libraries out of three nested multiplex PCR rounds, done with slightly modified ARM-PCR. For approximately 11 cycles apiece, the opening two PCR rounds ran with TRBV1-TRBV30 forward primers and a C-beta reverse primer. TCRdb reprocessed the multiplex PCR reads with MiXCR, giving one entry per CDR3 protein. The sample has 300,000 to 350,000 distinct CDR3 sequences; around 60% are singletons. Germline DNA was also extracted, and blood RNA derived from unsorted whole blood. The sequenced sample was peripheral blood. These receptors were collected from a man aged 35-49 years with primary liver carcinoma and hepatitis B virus infection.

Points on this clonotype: This may come from a read error, since a much larger clone is one base off. The rearrangement joins TRBV6-5 to TRBJ2-5; D gene ambiguous. CDR3 length: 15 residues. Germline loops: CDR1 MNHEY, CDR2 SVGAGI. The CDR3 DNA follows: TGTGCCAGCAGCCCCAAAAGTACCGAACAAGAGGCCCAGTACTTC. Translated, it gives CASSPKSTEQEAQYF.

With respect to this clonotype: With a much larger clone just one base away, this may be a read error. The V gene is TRBV4-3, the J gene TRBJ1-4; weak D call: TRBD1 (6 bases). Per germline, CDR1 LGHNA and CDR2 YSLEER. CDR3 size: 16 residues. Trimming removed 3 bases at V and 4 bases at J, with 15 bases between. The CDR3 coding sequence is TGCGCCAGCAGCCACTGGGCGGGGGCAAGTAATGAAAAACTGTTTTTT. This translates into CASSHWAGASNEKLFF.

On this clonotype itself: The conserved phenylalanine or tryptophan normally closing the CDR3 is absent here, so this likely arose from a read error. The chain employs TRBV11-2 and TRBJ2-7; D unresolved. Germline values: CDR1 SGHAT, CDR2 FQNNGV. This CDR3 spans 13 amino acids. The CDR3 is CASNLGLSYEQYL. CDR3 DNA sequence: TGTGCCAGCAACTTAGGGCTCTCCTACGAGCAGTACCTC.

A remark on this clonotype: One end of the junction varies from germline; a read error may be responsible. V and J are TRBV11-2 and TRBJ2-7; 9 bases align to TRBD1. This CDR3 contains 15 residues. Germline assignment: CDR1 SGHAT and CDR2 FQNNGV. The CDR3, as DNA: TGTGTCAGCAGCTTAGAATCTGGGACAGGGATCGAGCAGTACTTC. Translation gives CVSSLESGTGIEQYF.

V gene TRBV11-2 combines with J gene TRBJ1-1; maybe TRBD1 (5 bases). Trimming pared 8 bases from V and 4 bases from J, leaving 14 bases between. CDR1 and CDR2 from the germline V gene are SGHAT and FQNNGV. The CDR3 has 13 residues. The CDR3 loop reads CASGLTGGTEAFF. The CDR3 DNA sequence: TGTGCCAGCGGCCTCACCGGGGGCACTGAAGCTTTCTTT.

Points on this clonotype: A much bigger clone sits one base away, suggesting this may be a read error. The rearrangement links TRBV6-5 to TRBJ1-1; a possible D gene is TRBD1 (5 bases). CDR3 length: 14 amino acids. The V gene's germline CDR1 is MNHEY and CDR2 SVGAGI. The CDR3 sequence: CASSYSIQGTVAFF. The CDR3 DNA reads TGTGCCAGCAGTTACTCGATCCAGGGCACTGTAGCTTTCTTT.

This clonotype was seen just once. This may arise from a read error, as a much more abundant clone is one base away. The chain uses TRBV6-6 and TRBJ2-1; 10 bases agree with TRBD2. The CDR3 extends over 13 amino acids. Germline CDR1 is MNHNY and CDR2 is SVGAGI (reference sequence). CDR3 region: CPSTAGGGREQFF. The CDR3 coding sequence is TGTCCCAGCACAGCGGGAGGGGGTAGGGAGCAGTTCTTC.

This clonotype was counted a single time. V and J are TRBV29-1 and TRBJ1-4; D possibly corresponds to TRBD1 (6 bases). This CDR3 spans 13 amino acids. CDR1 SQVTM and CDR2 ANQGSEA come from the germline V gene. V was cut by 6 bases and J by 8 bases, with 16 bases left in between. The CDR3 region is CSVGGGGGEKLFF. DNA of the CDR3: TGCAGCGTGGGGGGAGGGGGAGGAGAAAAACTGTTTTTT.

The chain combines TRBV6-6 with TRBJ1-1; D is undetermined. CDR1 is MNHNY and CDR2 is SVGAGI in the germline V gene (reference sequence). This CDR3 region has 13 residues. Trimming removed 8 bases at V and 5 bases at J, with 15 bases between. The CDR3 coding sequence is TGTGCCAGCGTTTTAGTGACGACAACTGAAGCTTTCTTT. Amino acid sequence: CASVLVTTTEAFF.

The chain joins TRBV5-5 to TRBJ1-2; the D gene is possibly TRBD1 (6 bases). CDR1 and CDR2 (germline): SGHKS, YYEKEE (reference sequence). Trimming pared 6 bases from V and 4 bases from J, leaving 13 bases between. The CDR3 consists of 13 residues. The DNA for the CDR3 is TGTGCCAGCAACTTCCCGGACAGCTATGGCTACACCTTC. Protein product: CASNFPDSYGYTF.

In regard to this clonotype: The junction does not match germline at one end; this may be a read error. V is TRBV29-1 and J is TRBJ2-3; TRBD1 matches at 7 bases. The CDR3 loop spans 16 amino acids. Germline V CDR1 and CDR2: SQVTM, ANQGSEA. This CDR3 reads CSVRQGWANRTDTQYF. DNA for the CDR3: TGCAGCGTCAGACAGGGCTGGGCGAATCGCACCGATACGCAGTATTTT.

There are a few counts of this clonotype. V and J are TRBV6-5 and TRBJ2-2; D possibly corresponds to TRBD2 (5 bases). Germline lookup yields CDR1 MNHEY and CDR2 SVGAGI. V lost 2 bases and J 4 bases, leaving 5 bases between the germline ends. The CDR3 runs 13 residues. In DNA, the CDR3 is TGTGCCAGCAGTTACGAGGGCACCGGGGAGCTGTTTTTT. Protein: CASSYEGTGELFF.

This clonotype appeared many times. The V call is TRBV5-5, the J call TRBJ2-7; D possibly matches TRBD1 or TRBD2 (6 bases each). The V gene's germline CDR1 is SGHKS and CDR2 YYEKEE (reference sequence). The CDR3 has 16 amino acids. V was shortened by 1 base and J by 3 bases, with 17 bases between the two germline ends. CDR3 protein: CASSLSGALRGYEQYF. CDR3 DNA sequence: TGTGCCAGCAGCTTGTCGGGGGCCCTCAGGGGCTACGAGCAGTACTTC.

This clonotype was recorded many times. V and J are TRBV29-1 and TRBJ2-1; 9 bases fit TRBD2. The CDR3 is 13 amino acids. J lost 8 bases, V lost 3 bases, and 5 bases had no gene match. CDR1 is SQVTM, CDR2 ANQGSEA, per germline. CDR3 nucleotide sequence: TGCAGCGTTGACCTTAGCGGGAGCGATGAGCAGTTCTTC. Translation gives CSVDLSGSDEQFF.

With regard to this clonotype: Just one base apart from a much larger clone, this may be a read error. V usage is TRBV5-6 and J usage is TRBJ2-3; perhaps TRBD2 as D (5 bases). The V gene lost 3 bases and the J gene lost 4 bases, with 9 bases spanning the gap. The CDR3 totals 13 residues. Germline V CDR1 and CDR2: SGHDT, YYEEEE. DNA of the CDR3: TGTGCCAGCAGCTGGGGTAGCGCAGATACGCAGTATTTT. It codes for CASSWGSADTQYF.

This clonotype was observed many times. The chain carries TRBV5-1 and TRBJ2-1, with 9 positions matching TRBD2. CDR1 SGHRS and CDR2 YFSETQ come from the germline V gene. V trimming: 4 bases; J trimming: 7 bases; junction bases outside the gene matches: 9. The CDR3 is 15 residues long. The CDR3 nucleotides are TGCGCCAGCAGCGTCTTATTAGCGGGAGATAATGAGCAGTTCTTC. Translation: CASSVLLAGDNEQFF.

This clonotype was counted at least ten times. This chain joins TRBV4-1 and TRBJ2-1; 10 bases map to TRBD2. Looked up from germline, CDR1 is MGHRA and CDR2 is YSYEKL. The J segment lost 5 bases and the V segment lost 4 bases, leaving 5 bases of the junction unmatched. The CDR3 consists of 15 residues. The CDR3 DNA reads TGCGCCAGCAGCCGCGGGACTAGCGAACACAATGAGCAGTTCTTC. The encoded protein is CASSRGTSEHNEQFF.